This T cell receptor (beta chain) was obtained from a study of blood T cells in healthy people across ages. V was cut by 0 bases and J by 2 bases, with 7 bases left in between. The germline V gene encodes CDR1 SGDLS and CDR2 YYNGEE. There are 14 residues in the CDR3. It was with a sample-barcoded 5' primer and a J-beta primer mix that a second PCR of roughly 7 to 12 cycles was run. TCRdb called the 5' RACE reads again in MiXCR, with one record for every CDR3 protein. The sample has about 930,000 distinct CDR3 sequences, roughly 28% seen once. These data also formed part of another study, on T cells of mothers and their children. That source reports: The authors added sample barcodes and 2-4 random nucleotides using the M1S primer of the second PCR.

The receptor comes from a woman aged 40 to 50 in good health. Sequencing was carried out using blood. This rearrangement joins TRBV9 to TRBJ2-3; D gene uncertain. CDR3 bases: TGTGCCAGCAGCGTAGCTGACTTCACAGATACGCAGTATTTT. Protein: CASSVADFTDTQYF.